This paragraph covers one T cell receptor beta chain sequence. With 7 bases removed from V and 7 bases from J, the gap between germline ends came to 13 bases. The CDR3 is 12 residues long. Authors' processing steps: Reference gene primers were amplified, and this amplification served to estimate nucleated cell counts. The data were produced by immunoSEQ multiplex PCR, yet TCRdb's version contains in-frame clones alone and is incomplete. V, J and clone size are those of that table, while D and trimming were read from the DNA. The data show fewer than 95,000 clones, around 86% seen once. The sample is drawn from a study of blood T cell repertoires in COVID-19. Background on the study: PBMCs, B-cell-depleted T cells, or T cells were the source of the cDNA or gDNA that made up the material.

The TCR comes from a man in his fifties or sixties with active or convalescent COVID-19. The sequenced material came from peripheral blood. The rearrangement joins TRBV12-3 or TRBV12-4 to TRBJ1-2; D not certain. CDR3 protein: CASKELSGGYTF. The CDR3 DNA follows: TGTGCCAGCAAGGAGTTGTCGGGTGGCTACACCTTC.